These 5 T cell receptor beta chains came from one sample sequenced in a study of human T cells and chemical hapten exposure. The sample's time point: patch test 1, 2 weeks after DPC sensitization. The treatment is: therapeutic diphenylcyclopropenone sensitization with weekly scalp DPC. MiXCR was run by TCRdb on the RACE reads, yielding one entry per CDR3 protein. This sample yields some 200,000 distinct CDR3 sequences, of which around 22% are seen a single time; less than 7% belongs to the top ten. Material: whole blood, obtained in connection with sensitization to the hapten diphenylcyclopropenone (DPC). The receptor source for this set is a woman between 45 and 65 years old with alopecia areata. Some clones in this sample may be carry-over from other donors' samples.

This clonotype was counted a few times. The chain joins TRBV7-2 to TRBJ1-1; D remains ambiguous. This CDR3 spans 14 amino acids. Trimming left V 1 base short and J 4 bases short, with 10 bases between. Germline V lookup: CDR1 SGHTA, CDR2 FQGNSA. Here the CDR3 DNA reads TGTGCCAGCAGCTTAGGCAAGAGAAGCACTGAAGCTTTCTTT. Translating it yields CASSLGKRSTEAFF. Full variable domain (missing parts from reference TRBV7-2 and TRBJ1-1): GAGVSQSPSNKVTEKGKDVELRCDPISGHTALYWYRQSLGQGLEFLIYFQGNSAPDKSGLPSDRFSAERTGGSVSTLTIQRTQQEDSAVYLCASSLGKRSTEAFFGQGTRLTVV.

This clonotype has a handful of counts. The chain links TRBV5-1 to TRBJ1-2; the match to TRBD1 covers 8 bases. The CDR3 runs 15 residues. Germline loops: CDR1 SGHRS, CDR2 YFSETQ. Trimming cost V 0 bases and J 4 bases; bases outside gene matches: 5. Here the CDR3 DNA reads TGCGCCAGCAGCTTGGGACAGGGGAAAAGCTATGGCTACACCTTC. This translates into CASSLGQGKSYGYTF.

The CDR3 spells CSVEDRTENYGYTF. CDR3 DNA sequence: TGCAGCGTTGAAGACCGGACAGAAAACTATGGCTACACCTTC. The V call is TRBV29-1, the J call TRBJ1-2; tentatively, D is TRBD1 (6 bases). The CDR3 length is 14 residues. Trimming left V 0 bases short and J 2 bases short, with 10 bases between. Germline lookup yields CDR1 SQVTM and CDR2 ANQGSEA.

The chain couples TRBV20-1 to TRBJ2-5, with D possibly TRBD2 on 5 matching bases. The germline V gene has CDR1 DFQATT and CDR2 SNEGSKA (reference sequence). With 5 bases removed from V and 2 bases from J, the gap between germline ends came to 15 bases. The CDR3 is made up of 14 amino acids. The CDR3 DNA reads TGCAGTGCTCAACGACTAACAACTCAAGAGACCCAGTACTTC. This translates into CSAQRLTTQETQYF.

This clonotype was seen a few times. J is TRBJ2-7 and V is TRBV29-1; D is perhaps TRBD1 (6 bases). Trimming took 3 bases from V and 6 from J, leaving 15 bases between them. The CDR3 extends over 13 amino acids. In germline, CDR1 is SQVTM, CDR2 ANQGSEA. The CDR3 is CSVDGGPGSEQYF. In nucleotides, the CDR3 is TGCAGCGTTGATGGGGGCCCAGGGAGCGAGCAGTACTTC.